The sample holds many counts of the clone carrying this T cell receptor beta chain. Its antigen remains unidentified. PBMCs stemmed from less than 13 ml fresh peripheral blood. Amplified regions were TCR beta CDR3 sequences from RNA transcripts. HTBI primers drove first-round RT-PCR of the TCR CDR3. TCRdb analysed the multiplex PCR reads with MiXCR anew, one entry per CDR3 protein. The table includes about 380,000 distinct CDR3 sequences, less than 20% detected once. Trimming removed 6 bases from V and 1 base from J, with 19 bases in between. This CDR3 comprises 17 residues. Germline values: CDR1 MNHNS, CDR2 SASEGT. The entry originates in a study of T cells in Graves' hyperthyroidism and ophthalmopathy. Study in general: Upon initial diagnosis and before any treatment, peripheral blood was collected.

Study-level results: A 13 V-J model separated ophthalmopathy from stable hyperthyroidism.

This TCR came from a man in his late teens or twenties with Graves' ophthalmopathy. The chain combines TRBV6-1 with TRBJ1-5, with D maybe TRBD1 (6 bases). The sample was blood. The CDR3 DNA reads TGTGCCAGCAGACCAACTTTTGACAGGCAGAGCAATCAGCCCCAGCATTTT. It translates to CASRPTFDRQSNQPQHF.